A single sample gave rise to the 27 T cell receptor beta chains below, sequenced in a study of T cell changes during pregnancy in multiple sclerosis. Profiling relied on immunoSEQ multiplex PCR, and the TCRdb table lists in-frame clones only, not all of them. The profile shows about 71,000 clones, just over 90% of them singletons. The material sequenced was peripheral blood, taken in the third trimester of pregnancy. The origin of the receptors is a female donor with multiple sclerosis, enrolled in a pregnancy study.

The rearrangement joins TRBV2 to TRBJ2-5; D not certain. Trimming pared 6 bases from V and 1 base from J, leaving 3 bases between. The CDR3 has 11 amino acids. Germline V gene data show CDR1 as SNHLY and CDR2 as FYNNEI. Here the CDR3 reads CASRAQETQYF. DNA of the CDR3: TGTGCCAGCAGAGCCCAAGAGACCCAGTACTTC. The full variable domain, with the rest looked up from reference TRBV2 and TRBJ2-5, is EPEVTQTPSHQVTQMGQEVILRCVPISNHLYFYWYRQILGQKVEFLVSFYNNEISEKSEIFDDQFSVERPDGSNFTLKIRSTKLEDSAMYFCASRAQETQYFGPGTRLLVL.

The rearrangement links TRBV11-2 to TRBJ2-4; D perhaps matches TRBD2 (6 bases). The CDR3 loop spans 13 amino acids. From germline, CDR1 is SGHAT and CDR2 FQNNGV. V dropped 4 bases and J dropped 5 bases, with 9 bases sitting between them. The CDR3 DNA follows: TGTGCCAGCAGCTATTCGGGAGAAAACATTCAGTACTTC. Its protein is CASSYSGENIQYF.

The chain has TRBV5-4 and TRBJ1-5, with TRBD1 matching over 9 bases. Germline trimming cut 5 bases from V and 9 bases from J; bases unmatched to any gene: 9. The length of the CDR3 is 14 residues. Germline loops: CDR1 SGHNT, CDR2 YYREEE (reference sequence). CDR3 sequence (DNA): TGTGCCAGCAGTCCGGGACAGGGTGTCGGGCCCCAGCATTTT. Residues: CASSPGQGVGPQHF.

The chain couples TRBV10-3 to TRBJ2-6, with D unclear. The CDR3 sequence is 15 residues long. V was clipped by 2 bases and J by 3 bases, with 8 bases between them. CDR1 ENHRY and CDR2 SYGVKD come from the germline V gene. CDR3 in amino acids: CAISETRSGANVLTF. CDR3 nucleotide sequence: TGTGCCATCAGTGAGACGAGGAGTGGGGCCAACGTCCTGACTTTC.

The chain carries TRBV13 and TRBJ2-5; 8 bases align to TRBD1. With V trimmed by 5 bases and J by 2 bases, 10 bases remained unmatched. The germline gives CDR1 PRHDT, CDR2 FYEKMQ (reference sequence). The CDR3 sequence is 16 residues long. CDR3 region: CASSTGQGWDQETQYF. CDR3 in DNA: TGTGCCAGCAGCACCGGACAGGGATGGGATCAAGAGACCCAGTACTTC. Full variable domain (missing parts from reference TRBV13 and TRBJ2-5): AAGVIQSPRHLIKEKRETATLKCYPIPRHDTVYWYQQGPGQDPQFLISFYEKMQSDKGSIPDRFSAQQFSDYHSELNMSSLELGDSALYFCASSTGQGWDQETQYFGPGTRLLVL.

The rearrangement joins TRBV9 to TRBJ2-2, with 9 bases fitting TRBD2. V shed 3 bases, J shed 8 bases, and the junction held 5 bases outside the gene matches. CDR1 is SGDLS, CDR2 YYNGEE, per germline. The CDR3 is made up of 14 amino acids. CDR3 nucleotides: TGTGCCAGCAGCGCCAGGACTAGCGTGGGGGAGCTGTTTTTT. It is translated as CASSARTSVGELFF.

This chain joins TRBV9 and TRBJ2-7, with a possible D match to TRBD2 (6 bases). Germline CDR1 reads SGDLS; CDR2 reads YYNGEE. V was pared by 0 bases and J by 1 base, with 8 bases between. The CDR3 has 14 amino acids. This CDR3 is CASSVVGSSYEQYF. In DNA, the CDR3 is TGTGCCAGCAGCGTAGTCGGGAGTTCCTACGAGCAGTACTTC.

This chain uses TRBV10-1 with TRBJ2-7; 14 bases fit TRBD2. The CDR3 spans 13 residues. Germline V lookup: CDR1 WNHNN, CDR2 SYGVQD (reference sequence). With V trimmed by 8 bases and J by 6 bases, 3 bases remained unmatched. CDR3 nucleotides: TGCGCCAGCGGGACTAGCGGGAGCGGCGAGCAGTACTTC. Its protein product is CASGTSGSGEQYF.

Only one count was recorded for this clone. This chain links TRBV25-1 with TRBJ1-1, with a possible D match to TRBD1 (6 bases). Germline CDR1 MGHDK, CDR2 SYGVNS. This CDR3 spans 15 amino acids. Trimming shortened V by 2 bases and J by 5 bases, and 15 bases separated the two germline ends. The CDR3 region has the DNA TGTGCCAGCAGTGAACCCCGAAGGGGGATAACTGAAGCTTTCTTT. It translates to CASSEPRRGITEAFF.

This clone is a singleton in its sample. J is TRBJ1-2 and V is TRBV12-5; unclear D gene. CDR1 LGHNT and CDR2 FRNRAP come from the germline V gene. The CDR3 sequence is 15 residues long. Trimming left V 0 bases short and J 3 bases short, with 11 bases between. The CDR3 protein is CASGLVEGSYYGYTF. The CDR3 DNA sequence: TGTGCTAGTGGTTTGGTAGAGGGATCTTACTATGGCTACACCTTC.

The chain employs TRBV6-6 and TRBJ2-7, with 8 bases that match TRBD1. CDR3 length: 15 amino acids. Trimming took 7 bases from V and 3 from J; bases not matched to a gene: 11. Germline V gene lookup returns CDR1 MNHNY and CDR2 SVGAGI (reference sequence). DNA for the CDR3: TGTGCCAGCACCCAAGGACAGGGCGTCCTCTACGAGCAGTACTTC. Its translation: CASTQGQGVLYEQYF.

The rearrangement uses TRBV7-8 and TRBJ1-1; TRBD1 might be the D (5 bases). The CDR3 extends over 14 amino acids. V shed 5 bases and J shed 4 bases, with 14 bases lying between them. The germline gives CDR1 SGHVS, CDR2 FQNEAQ. CDR3 loop: CASSLPEGATEAFF. The CDR3 nucleotides read TGTGCCAGCAGCCTCCCGGAAGGGGCCACTGAAGCTTTCTTT. The full variable domain, with the rest looked up from reference TRBV7-8 and TRBJ1-1, is GAGVSQSPRYKVAKRGQDVALRCDPISGHVSLFWYQQALGQGPEFLTYFQNEAQLDKSGLPSDRFFAERPEGSVSTLKIQRTQQEDSAVYLCASSLPEGATEAFFGQGTRLTVV.

The gene calls are TRBV5-1 and TRBJ2-4; tentatively, D is TRBD1 (8 bases). Looked up from germline, CDR1 is SGHRS and CDR2 is YFSETQ. With 4 bases removed from V and 8 bases from J, the gap between germline ends came to 16 bases. The CDR3 is 14 amino acids. CDR3 amino acids: CASSLTGAGDIQYF. The CDR3 coding sequence is TGCGCCAGCAGCCTGACAGGGGCGGGGGACATTCAGTACTTC. The full variable domain, completed using reference TRBV5-1 and TRBJ2-4, is KAGVTQTPRYLIKTRGQQVTLSCSPISGHRSVSWYQQTPGQGLQFLFEYFSETQRNKGNFPGRFSGRQFSNSRSEMNVSTLELGDSALYLCASSLTGAGDIQYFGAGTRLSVL.

This CDR3 is CASSLGGPPSGTEAFF. The CDR3 bases are TGTGCCAGCAGCTTAGGGGGGCCACCTTCGGGCACTGAAGCTTTCTTT. The chain recombines TRBV7-2 with TRBJ1-1; perhaps TRBD1 as D (6 bases). The ends were cut back, 1 base at V and 4 bases at J, with 16 bases in the middle. This CDR3 region has 16 residues. Germline V gene lookup returns CDR1 SGHTA and CDR2 FQGNSA.

CDR3: CASSLWDRDLQETQYF. In DNA, the CDR3 is TGTGCCAGCAGCTTATGGGACAGGGACCTCCAAGAGACCCAGTACTTC. The chain recombines TRBV11-2 with TRBJ2-5; 9 bases map to TRBD1. The CDR3 has 16 residues. Germline V gene data show CDR1 as SGHAT and CDR2 as FQNNGV. Trimming at V came to 2 bases and at J to 1 base, leaving 5 bases not matched to a gene.

The chain carries TRBV6-1 and TRBJ1-4, with 9 bases aligning to TRBD1. The V segment lost 6 bases and the J segment 8 bases; nucleotides outside the gene matches: 10. This CDR3 is built from 15 residues. CDR1 is MNHNS and CDR2 is SASEGT in the germline V gene. CDR3 loop: CASRRTGTGSEKLFF. The CDR3 bases are TGTGCCAGCAGGCGAACCGGGACAGGGAGCGAAAAACTGTTTTTT.

This clone is a singleton in its sample. J is TRBJ2-7 and V is TRBV13; TRBD1 might be the D (6 bases). This CDR3 spans 15 amino acids. The germline CDR1 and CDR2 sequences are PRHDT and FYEKMQ (reference sequence). Trimming removed 4 bases from V and 0 bases from J, with 13 bases in between. This CDR3 reads CASSSDRDISYEQYF. CDR3 DNA sequence: TGTGCCAGCAGCTCAGACCGGGACATCTCCTACGAGCAGTACTTC.

The chain is built from TRBV5-4 and TRBJ2-1; D remains ambiguous. The length of the CDR3 is 13 residues. Between the trimmed V and J ends, which lost 2 bases and 9 bases, there was a span of 12 bases. CDR1 and CDR2 (germline): SGHNT, YYREEE (reference sequence). CDR3 region: CASSFEPTAEQFF. CDR3 in DNA: TGTGCCAGCAGCTTCGAACCCACAGCTGAGCAGTTCTTC. The full variable domain, in which reference TRBV5-4 and TRBJ2-1 provide the parts outside the CDR3, is ETGVTQSPTHLIKTRGQQVTLRCSSQSGHNTVSWYQQALGQGPQFIFQYYREEENGRGNFPPRFSGLQFPNYSSELNVNALELDDSALYLCASSFEPTAEQFFGPGTRLTVL.

The gene calls are TRBV19 and TRBJ1-3, with a possible D match to TRBD1 (5 bases). The germline gives CDR1 LNHDA, CDR2 SQIVND (reference sequence). Trimming took off 3 bases at V and 7 bases at J, with 22 bases between the two ends. This CDR3 region has 17 residues. This CDR3 is CASSIQGRGPSSNTIYF. CDR3 nucleotide sequence: TGTGCCAGTAGTATTCAAGGGAGGGGCCCTTCAAGCAACACCATATATTTT. Using reference TRBV19 and TRBJ1-3 for the parts outside the CDR3, the full variable domain is DGGITQSPKYLFRKEGQNVTLSCEQNLNHDAMYWYRQDPGQGLRLIYYSQIVNDFQKGDIAEGYSVSREKKESFPLTVTSAQKNPTAFYLCASSIQGRGPSSNTIYFGEGSWLTVV.

The V call is TRBV2, the J call TRBJ2-7, with TRBD1 identical over 9 bases. J gave up 1 base and V 5 bases, and 6 bases lay outside the gene matches. CDR1 and CDR2 from the germline V gene are SNHLY and FYNNEI. The CDR3 totals 15 residues. CDR3 region: CASSYAGTGSYEQYF. The DNA for the CDR3 is TGTGCCAGCAGTTACGCCGGGACAGGGTCCTACGAGCAGTACTTC.

This clone was observed a single time. This sequence joins TRBV5-6 and TRBJ2-1; 11 nucleotides line up with TRBD1. Looked up from germline, CDR1 is SGHDT and CDR2 is YYEEEE. This CDR3 region has 16 residues. V gave up 4 bases and J gave up 3 bases; unmatched junction bases: 6. CDR3: CASSEGQGAFYNEQFF. CDR3 DNA: TGTGCCAGCAGCGAAGGACAGGGGGCTTTCTACAATGAGCAGTTCTTC. The full variable domain, rest sourced from reference TRBV5-6 and TRBJ2-1, is DAGVTQSPTHLIKTRGQQVTLRCSPKSGHDTVSWYQQALGQGPQFIFQYYEEEERQRGNFPDRFSGHQFPNYSSELNVNALLLGDSALYLCASSEGQGAFYNEQFFGPGTRLTVL.

The J gene is TRBJ2-5, the V gene TRBV12-5, with 11 bases that match TRBD2. Unmatched junction bases numbered 3, after V lost 4 bases and J lost 2 bases. CDR1 is LGHNT, CDR2 FRNRAP, per germline. CDR3 length: 15 amino acids. The CDR3 protein is CASGSGTSGQETQYF. CDR3 bases: TGTGCTAGTGGTTCCGGGACTAGCGGACAAGAGACCCAGTACTTC.

The chain couples TRBV5-1 to TRBJ2-1; 7 positions match TRBD2. The V gene end was trimmed by 8 bases and the J gene end by 2 bases; junction bases not matched to a gene: 7. CDR3 length equals 14 residues. Germline V gives CDR1 SGHRS, CDR2 YFSETQ. The CDR3 sequence is CASASGNAYNEQFF. CDR3 in DNA: TGCGCCAGTGCAAGCGGGAATGCCTACAATGAGCAGTTCTTC.

CDR3 nucleotide sequence: TGTGCCTGGAGTGTCTTCTCCTACGAGCAGTACTTC. Translating gives CAWSVFSYEQYF. This chain joins TRBV30 and TRBJ2-7; D unclear. The V gene lost 0 bases and the J gene lost 0 bases, with 3 bases spanning the gap. CDR1 and CDR2 (germline): GTSNPN, SVGIG (reference sequence). This CDR3 is built from 12 residues.

The chain uses TRBV7-3 and TRBJ1-2; no clear D. Per germline, CDR1 SGHTA and CDR2 FQGTGA. The CDR3 runs to 13 residues. Between the trimmed V and J ends, which lost 5 bases and 8 bases, there was a span of 15 bases. The DNA of the CDR3 is TGTGCCAGCAGCCCCCAGGTAGTTTGGGGCTACACCTTC. Amino acids: CASSPQVVWGYTF. Full variable domain (missing parts from reference TRBV7-3 and TRBJ1-2): GAGVSQTPSNKVTEKGKYVELRCDPISGHTALYWYRQSLGQGPEFLIYFQGTGAADDSGLPNDRFFAVRPEGSVSTLKIQRTERGDSAVYLCASSPQVVWGYTFGSGTRLTVV.

To note about this clone: A junction end diverges from the germline sequence, so it may reflect a read error. This chain connects TRBV7-9 to TRBJ1-4; 9 nucleotides line up with TRBD1. CDR1 SEHNR and CDR2 FQNEAQ come from the germline V gene (reference sequence). The CDR3 runs to 15 residues. The CDR3 nucleotides are TGTGCCAGCAGCATACGGGACAGGGTTAATGAAGAACTGTTTTTT. It is translated as CASSIRDRVNEELFF.

Notes on this clone: The junction does not match germline at one end; this may be a read error. This rearrangement joins TRBV4-2 to TRBJ2-1; unclear D gene. This CDR3 region has 16 residues. Per the germline V gene, CDR1 is LGHNA and CDR2 is YNFKEQ. The CDR3 loop is CASTQKDGFQSDEQFF. In DNA form, the CDR3 reads TGTGCCAGCACCCAAAAGGATGGGTTCCAAAGCGATGAGCAGTTCTTC.